Below, 19 T cell receptor beta chains from the same sample are listed, as sequenced in a study of regulatory T cells in long-lasting Graves disease. Investigators prepared the TCR beta libraries by applying iRepertoire HTBI primers and Arm-PCR of CDR3 regions. One entry per CDR3 protein results from TCRdb running MiXCR on the multiplex PCR reads. The sample comprises over 400,000 distinct CDR3 sequences, around 15% of which are singletons, and under 20% rests with the top ten. As to time point: newly diagnosed GD, antithyroid drugs for less than 3 months. TCR sequences were obtained from RNA taken from PBMCs. The same data also went into a second study, on T cells in Graves' hyperthyroidism and ophthalmopathy.

Sample: peripheral blood mononuclear cells (PBMCs), taken at new diagnosis, from a patient treated with antithyroid drugs. These receptors were obtained from a woman aged 50 to 60 with Graves disease.

This clonotype was observed many times. Here the CDR3 reads CASSGTPNTEAFF. CDR3 DNA sequence: TGTGCCAGCAGTGGGACCCCCAACACTGAAGCTTTCTTT. This sequence joins TRBV28 and TRBJ1-1; tentatively, D is TRBD1 (5 bases). Germline-derived CDR1 and CDR2 are MDHEN and SYDVKM. The CDR3 spans 13 residues. V lost 5 bases to trimming and J lost 2 bases, with 9 bases between them.

This clonotype was seen repeatedly, ten times or more. The chain joins TRBV7-3 to TRBJ2-5; a weak D match, TRBD1 (6 bases). Germline CDR1 SGHTA, CDR2 FQGTGA. Trimming removed 4 bases at V and 4 bases at J, with 10 bases between. This CDR3 spans 13 amino acids. This CDR3 reads CASSSGVGETQYF. CDR3 DNA: TGTGCCAGCAGCTCAGGGGTCGGAGAGACCCAGTACTTC.

This clonotype was seen at least ten times. The gene calls are TRBV6-5 and TRBJ2-4, with D maybe TRBD2 (5 bases). The germline V gene encodes CDR1 MNHEY and CDR2 SVGAGI. V gave up 3 bases and J gave up 5 bases, with 14 bases separating them. The CDR3 is 15 residues long. CDR3 region: CASSYSVAPQNIQYF. CDR3 nucleotides: TGTGCCAGCAGTTATTCGGTAGCGCCCCAAAACATTCAGTACTTC.

Points on this clonotype: A much bigger clone sits one base away, suggesting this may be a read error. This chain connects TRBV6-1 to TRBJ2-1, with TRBD2 identical over 8 bases. The CDR3 length is 16 residues. Germline trimming cut 8 bases from V and 3 bases from J; bases unmatched to any gene: 12. Germline V lookup: CDR1 MNHNS, CDR2 SASEGT. CDR3 nucleotide sequence: TGTGCCAGCGCAAACAGGACTAGCAGACTCTACAATGAGCAGTTCTTC. Protein: CASANRTSRLYNEQFF.

V is TRBV18 and J is TRBJ2-7; 9 bases match TRBD2. Unmatched junction bases numbered 6, after V lost 0 bases and J lost 3 bases. The CDR3 runs 16 residues. Germline V gene data show CDR1 as KGHSH and CDR2 as LQKENI. As DNA, the CDR3 is TGTGCCAGCTCACCACCGTACTTTAGCGGGAGCTACGAGCAGTACTTC. It translates to CASSPPYFSGSYEQYF.

This clonotype came up many times. The chain carries TRBV6-1 and TRBJ2-3; the match to TRBD1 covers 7 bases. The J segment lost 6 bases and the V segment lost 1 base, leaving 4 bases of the junction unmatched. Germline CDR1 is MNHNS and CDR2 is SASEGT. This CDR3 has 14 residues. CDR3 protein: CASSEVGRGDTQYF. The DNA of the CDR3 is TGTGCCAGCAGTGAAGTAGGCAGGGGGGATACGCAGTATTTT.

The table lists this clonotype with many counts. The gene calls are TRBV28 and TRBJ1-1; D is unclear. CDR1 MDHEN and CDR2 SYDVKM come from the germline V gene. V shed 5 bases and J shed 5 bases, with 12 bases lying between them. The CDR3 runs to 13 residues. The CDR3 loop is CASSQRFRTEAFF. The CDR3 DNA sequence: TGTGCCAGCAGTCAGCGTTTTAGAACTGAAGCTTTCTTT.

This clonotype was counted ten times or more. V and J are TRBV11-2 and TRBJ2-7, with D perhaps assigned TRBD1 or TRBD2 (5 bases each). The CDR3 contains 16 residues. Germline CDR1 SGHAT, CDR2 FQNNGV. Trimming pared 4 bases from V and 1 base from J, leaving 17 bases between. CDR3 sequence reads: CASSSGPIKGSYEQYF. The DNA of the CDR3 is TGTGCCAGCAGCTCGGGACCAATCAAGGGTTCCTACGAGCAGTACTTC.

V and J are TRBV20-1 and TRBJ2-1, with a tentative D call TRBD2 (6 bases). The CDR3 is made up of 13 amino acids. V was pared by 0 bases and J by 9 bases, with 12 bases between. Germline loops: CDR1 DFQATT, CDR2 SNEGSKA (reference sequence). This chain's CDR3 is CSARDRLEGEQFF. CDR3 DNA sequence: TGCAGTGCTAGAGACCGACTAGAAGGTGAGCAGTTCTTC.

As concerns this clonotype: It is likely a read error, because the conserved phenylalanine at the end of the CDR3 is missing. The chain carries TRBV29-1 and TRBJ1-2; TRBD1 agrees at 7 bases. V was clipped by 6 bases and J by 2 bases; unmatched bases: 3. Germline CDR1 and CDR2: SQVTM and ANQGSEA. This CDR3 spans 12 amino acids. CDR3 sequence (DNA): TGCAGCGTCGCGGGACAGAACTATGGCTACACCCTC. Amino acid sequence: CSVAGQNYGYTL.

This clonotype was detected ten times or more. The V call is TRBV13, the J call TRBJ2-5, with unresolved D. Looked up from germline, CDR1 is PRHDT and CDR2 is FYEKMQ (reference sequence). The CDR3 extends over 13 amino acids. Trimming stripped 0 bases from V and 5 bases from J, with 7 bases between. CDR3 residues: CASSLGTWETQYF. DNA for the CDR3: TGTGCCAGCAGCTTAGGGACGTGGGAGACCCAGTACTTC. Combining the CDR3 with reference TRBV13 and TRBJ2-5 gives the whole variable domain AAGVIQSPRHLIKEKRETATLKCYPIPRHDTVYWYQQGPGQDPQFLISFYEKMQSDKGSIPDRFSAQQFSDYHSELNMSSLELGDSALYFCASSLGTWETQYFGPGTRLLVL.

V is TRBV3-1 and J is TRBJ1-2; 7 nucleotides line up with TRBD1. Trimming took 4 bases from V and 6 from J; bases not matched to a gene: 2. This CDR3 is 12 amino acids long. Germline values: CDR1 LGHDT, CDR2 YNNKEL (reference sequence). CDR3: CASSPGGDGYTF. The CDR3 region has the DNA TGTGCCAGCAGCCCAGGGGGAGATGGCTACACCTTC.

This clonotype has ten or more counts. The rearrangement uses TRBV12-3 or TRBV12-4 and TRBJ1-1; D gene unclear. CDR3 length: 13 residues. V gave up 3 bases and J gave up 4 bases, with 9 bases separating them. CDR3 protein: CASSFTGFTEAFF. CDR3 sequence (DNA): TGTGCCAGCAGTTTTACGGGTTTCACTGAAGCTTTCTTT.

This clonotype was detected many times. The J gene is TRBJ2-7, the V gene TRBV2; TRBD1 matches 7 bases. This CDR3 has 16 residues. J gave up 7 bases and V 7 bases, and 19 bases lay outside the gene matches. The germline V gene encodes CDR1 SNHLY and CDR2 FYNNEI. DNA for the CDR3: TGTGCCAGCAAGGGAGCCAGCGACAGGGCAACGGGAGAGCAGTACTTC. Translating gives CASKGASDRATGEQYF.

The table lists this clonotype with many counts. The chain has TRBV27 and TRBJ1-5; D unresolved. The germline gives CDR1 MNHEY, CDR2 SMNVEV (reference sequence). The CDR3 contains 13 residues. Trimming took off 5 bases at V and 0 bases at J, with 5 bases between the two ends. The chain's CDR3 is CASSISSNQPQHF. CDR3 DNA sequence: TGTGCCAGCAGTATAAGTAGCAATCAGCCCCAGCATTTT.

There are many counts of this clonotype. This CDR3 reads CSARGQGAIAYEQYF. The CDR3, as DNA: TGCAGTGCTAGGGGACAGGGGGCGATTGCCTACGAGCAGTACTTC. This chain joins TRBV20-1 and TRBJ2-7; 12 nucleotides match TRBD1. Germline V gene data show CDR1 as DFQATT and CDR2 as SNEGSKA (reference sequence). The CDR3 runs 15 residues. V lost 3 bases, J lost 2 bases, and 5 bases stayed unmatched.

The J gene is TRBJ2-1, the V gene TRBV10-3, with 9 bases identical to TRBD1. The CDR3 is made up of 15 amino acids. Germline V gene data show CDR1 as ENHRY and CDR2 as SYGVKD. The junction had 11 bases not matched to a gene; V was cut back by 7 bases and J by 7 bases. The CDR3 here is CAITGAQGAYNEQFF. For the CDR3, the DNA is TGTGCCATCACGGGCGCACAGGGGGCTTATAATGAGCAGTTCTTC.

The J gene is TRBJ2-4, the V gene TRBV28; TRBD1 matches at 9 bases. The CDR3 loop spans 14 amino acids. The germline V gene encodes CDR1 MDHEN and CDR2 SYDVKM. V shed 8 bases and J 6 bases; nucleotides not matched to a gene: 8. CDR3 sequence reads: CASFGQGFRNIQYF. The CDR3 nucleotides are TGTGCCAGCTTTGGACAGGGGTTTAGAAACATTCAGTACTTC. Supplemented by reference TRBV28 and TRBJ2-4, the full variable domain reads DVKVTQSSRYLVKRTGEKVFLECVQDMDHENMFWYRQDPGLGLRLIYFSYDVKMKEKGDIPEGYSVSREKKERFSLILESASTNQTSMYLCASFGQGFRNIQYFGAGTRLSVL.

This clonotype was observed many times. CDR3 in amino acids: CASSRGGGLAINEQFF. Here the CDR3 DNA reads TGTGCCAGCAGCAGAGGGGGGGGTTTAGCAATCAATGAGCAGTTCTTC. The chain joins TRBV12-3 or TRBV12-4 to TRBJ2-1; D perhaps matches TRBD2 (7 bases). The V end lost 6 bases, the J end lost 6 bases, and 21 bases lay between the germline ends. The CDR3 consists of 16 residues.